This is a list of T cell receptor beta chains from one sample in a study of human T cells and chemical hapten exposure. TCRdb reprocessed the 5' RACE reads with MiXCR, giving one entry per CDR3 protein. In the table there are 130,000 or so distinct CDR3 sequences, around 4% of which are singletons. All receptors derive from a female donor in good health. CDR3s include the opening cysteine and the closing phenylalanine or tryptophan. Fields, in order: CDR3 length, J gene, D gene, V gene, clone size, CDR3 DNA, CDR3 protein. D genes are given only for firm matches. Some rows have no size entry. The others give once, few or many, or a class for an expanded clone.

19 | TRBJ1-2 | TRBD1 | TRBV6-1 | many | TGTGCCAGCAGTGAGATTGCGGCCAGGGGGCTAAGGTTAGGGTATGGCTACACCTTC | CASSEIAARGLRLGYGYTF
14 | TRBJ1-1 | NA | TRBV11-2 | many | TGTGCCAGCAGCTTAGACGTGGGACGTCGTGAAGCTTTCTTT | CASSLDVGRREAFF
14 | TRBJ1-5 | NA | TRBV9 | few | TGTGCCAGCAGCGTAGGACAGGGCAATCAGCCCCAGCATTTT | CASSVGQGNQPQHF
19 | TRBJ2-7 | TRBD2 | TRBV4-1 | many | TGCGCCAGCAGCCAAGGACTAGCGGGTCTAGGTAGTTGGTCCTACGAGCAGTACTTC | CASSQGLAGLGSWSYEQYF
16 | TRBJ2-1 | NA | TRBV5-4 | many | TGTGCCAGCAGCTTTAACAGGGATAGCTCCTACAATGAGCAGTTCTTC | CASSFNRDSSYNEQFF
13 | TRBJ1-1 | NA | TRBV7-8 | few | TGTGCCAGCAGCTTCCCTTCGGGGGCTCCAGCTTTCTTT | CASSFPSGAPAFF
13 | TRBJ2-3 | NA | TRBV11-2 | NA | TGTGCCAGCAGCCGAGAGTTAGAAGATACGCAGTATTTT | CASSRELEDTQYF
14 | TRBJ1-1 | NA | TRBV6-1 | many | TGTGCCAGCAGTAGTTCGGGGGGCCACACTGAAGCTTTCTTT | CASSSSGGHTEAFF
14 | TRBJ2-1 | NA | TRBV20-1 | NA | TGCAGTGCTCGAACCAGGGTGAATTTCGATGAGCAGTTCTTC | CSARTRVNFDEQFF
11 | TRBJ1-2 | NA | TRBV29-1 | few | TGCAGCGTCGTCCTGGTCTATGGCTACACCTTC | CSVVLVYGYTF
12 | TRBJ2-3 | NA | TRBV9 | few | TGTGCCAGCACGGGGTACACAGATACGCAGTATTTT | CASTGYTDTQYF
15 | TRBJ2-7 | NA | TRBV20-1 | many | TGCAGTGCTCCACGCCCTCAGGGCGGCTCCTACGAGCAGTACTTC | CSAPRPQGGSYEQYF
14 | TRBJ2-5 | NA | TRBV3-1 | NA | TGTGCCAGCAGCCAAGATCCCGACTTCAAGACCCAGTACTTC | CASSQDPDFKTQYF
17 | TRBJ2-3 | TRBD2 | TRBV7-2 | few | TGTGCCAGCAGCTTAGCGGGGCCTAGCGGGAACCTGGTGACGCAGTATTTT | CASSLAGPSGNLVTQYF
15 | TRBJ1-1 | NA | TRBV20-1 | NA | TGCAGTGCTAGAGACCCCTCGATCATGAACACTGAAGCTTTCTTT | CSARDPSIMNTEAFF
15 | TRBJ1-1 | NA | TRBV7-9 | many | TGTGCCAGCAGCTTAGCCTTAGGCAGGGGAACTGAAGCTTTCTTT | CASSLALGRGTEAFF
15 | TRBJ1-6 | TRBD1 | TRBV7-2 | many | TGTGCCAGCAGAGCAGGACAGGGCGGGAATTCACCCCTCCACTTT | CASRAGQGGNSPLHF
15 | TRBJ1-1 | TRBD1 | TRBV3-1 | many | TGTGCCAGCAGCCAAGATCAGAAGACAGGGGCGATGGCTTTCTTT | CASSQDQKTGAMAFF
16 | TRBJ1-3 | NA | TRBV12-3/TRBV12-4 | few | TGTGCCAGCAGTTTTGAATTTAAGGATAGTGGAAACACCATATATTTT | CASSFEFKDSGNTIYF
15 | TRBJ1-1 | NA | TRBV14 | many | TGTGCCAGCAGCCCCCCATTGGGCAGGGGAACTGAAGCTTTCTTT | CASSPPLGRGTEAFF
12 | TRBJ2-7 | NA | TRBV29-1 | many | TGCAGCGTTGAGCTCACTGGCTACGAGCAGTACTTC | CSVELTGYEQYF
12 | TRBJ2-7 | NA | TRBV18 | many | TGTGCCAGCTCACCACAAACCTACGAGCAGTACTTC | CASSPQTYEQYF
13 | TRBJ2-7 | TRBD1 | TRBV6-1 | many | TGTGCCAGCAAGAGACAGGGGAGCTACGAGCAGTACTTC | CASKRQGSYEQYF
16 | TRBJ2-6 | NA | TRBV4-2 | many | TGTGCCAGCAGCCGGGGGGAAAGTGGTGGGGCCAACGTCCTGACTTTC | CASSRGESGGANVLTF
17 | TRBJ2-3 | TRBD2 | TRBV4-1 | many | TGCGCCAGCAGCCAAGAGCGGGGGGGGCTTGGCACAGATACGCAGTATTTT | CASSQERGGLGTDTQYF
15 | TRBJ1-2 | NA | TRBV29-1 | many | TGCAGCGTTGAAGCGGACGGGGAGGGGGGTTATGGCTACACCTTC | CSVEADGEGGYGYTF
14 | TRBJ2-3 | TRBD2 | TRBV7-9 | many | TGTGCCAGCAGCGGTAGCGGGGGCACAGATACGCAGTATTTT | CASSGSGGTDTQYF
11 | TRBJ2-1 | NA | TRBV10-3 | many | TGTGCCATCAGTACCTCCGGCCTGCATTTCTTC | CAISTSGLHFF
15 | TRBJ1-2 | TRBD1 | TRBV18 | many | TGTGCCAGCTCAACAAACCAGGGGGCGAGCTATGGCTACACCTTC | CASSTNQGASYGYTF
14 | TRBJ1-1 | NA | TRBV3-1 | many | TGTGCCAGCAGCCAGTCCCGGACGGACCGTGAAGCTTTCTTT | CASSQSRTDREAFF
14 | TRBJ2-1 | TRBD2 | TRBV5-1 | many | TGCGCCACTAGGGGACTAGCGGGTGGAGATGAGCAGTTCTTC | CATRGLAGGDEQFF
13 | TRBJ1-1 | NA | TRBV5-6 | few | TGTGCCAGCAGCAAGGGGGGGGGCACTGAAGCTTTCTTT | CASSKGGGTEAFF
14 | TRBJ1-5 | NA | TRBV6-1 | many | TGTGCCAGCAGTGATTTGTGGTTGGGACAGCCCCAGCATTTT | CASSDLWLGQPQHF
15 | TRBJ1-1 | TRBD1 | TRBV12-3/TRBV12-4 | many | TGTGCCAGCAGGTCTGGACAGGGGGCCTTGGTCGGAGCTTTCTTT | CASRSGQGALVGAFF
18 | TRBJ2-1 | TRBD2 | TRBV4-2 | many | TGTGCCAGCAGCCAACTAGCGGGGGGCCTCATCTCCTACAATGAGCAGTTCTTC | CASSQLAGGLISYNEQFF
16 | TRBJ1-5 | NA | TRBV28 | many | TGTGCCAGCAGTTCGCCCGTAGGGGGGGCGGGGCAGCCCCAGCATTTT | CASSSPVGGAGQPQHF
15 | TRBJ2-1 | NA | TRBV29-1 | many | TGCAGCGTTAATCACGGACTGCTCAAAGGGAATGAGCAGTTCTTC | CSVNHGLLKGNEQFF
17 | TRBJ2-3 | NA | TRBV6-2/TRBV6-3 | many | TGTGCCAGCACCCCACCAGAGCTGGCCTCGGCCATAAATACGCAGTATTTT | CASTPPELASAINTQYF
17 | TRBJ2-3 | TRBD2 | TRBV5-1 | many | TGCGCCAGCAGCTTGGATCCGCCTAGCGGGGGCACAGATACGCAGTATTTT | CASSLDPPSGGTDTQYF
15 | TRBJ1-5 | NA | TRBV11-2 | NA | TGTGCCAGCAGCCAATTGCCAGGTCAGGATCAGCCCCAGCATTTT | CASSQLPGQDQPQHF
15 | TRBJ1-5 | NA | TRBV5-1 | many | TGCGCCAGCAGAGCAGGACTGAATAGCAATCAGCCCCAGCATTTT | CASRAGLNSNQPQHF
19 | TRBJ2-2 | TRBD2 | TRBV6-5 | many | TGTGCCAGCAGTTTACTAGCGGGGGGACCCAATACGAACACCGGGGAGCTGTTTTTT | CASSLLAGGPNTNTGELFF
12 | TRBJ1-1 | NA | TRBV7-9 | many | TGTGCCAGCGGGGGACTTAACACTGAAGCTTTCTTT | CASGGLNTEAFF
14 | TRBJ1-4 | NA | TRBV2 | few | TGTGCCAGCAGGGAGTGGGCAACTAATGAAAAACTGTTTTTT | CASREWATNEKLFF
13 | TRBJ2-7 | NA | TRBV19 | many | TGTGCCAGTAGTACCCGAGCCCGCTACGAGCAGTACTTC | CASSTRARYEQYF
13 | TRBJ1-1 | NA | TRBV7-2 | many | TGTGCCAGCAGCCCCCTAATCGACACTGAAGCTTTCTTT | CASSPLIDTEAFF
17 | TRBJ2-1 | TRBD2 | TRBV7-3 | NA | TGTGCCAGCAGCTTAAGGCCAAGCGGGGGGGGACTCAATGAGCAGTTCTTC | CASSLRPSGGGLNEQFF
14 | TRBJ2-3 | NA | TRBV10-3 | many | TGTGCCATCAGGAGGGACGGATCCACAGATACGCAGTATTTT | CAIRRDGSTDTQYF
14 | TRBJ2-1 | NA | TRBV30 | many | TGTGCCTGGAGTCGTTTCGGGGCCTACAATGAGCAGTTCTTC | CAWSRFGAYNEQFF
13 | TRBJ2-1 | TRBD2 | TRBV30 | many | TGTGCCTGGAGAGCTAGCGGTTACAATGAGCAGTTCTTC | CAWRASGYNEQFF
15 | TRBJ1-1 | NA | TRBV5-1 | many | TGCGCCAGCAGCCCCGTTCTTGGGGTGAACACTGAAGCTTTCTTT | CASSPVLGVNTEAFF
13 | TRBJ1-2 | NA | TRBV15 | NA | TGTGCCACCAGCAGAGAGTGTGTCGATGGCTACACCTTC | CATSRECVDGYTF
16 | TRBJ2-1 | NA | TRBV7-9 | NA | TGTGCCAGCAGCTCCGGCAGGGTGGGCTCCTACAATGAGCAGTTCTTC | CASSSGRVGSYNEQFF
15 | TRBJ2-3 | TRBD2 | TRBV14 | NA | TGTGCCAGCAGCCAGATAGCGGGACGCACAGATACGCAGTATTTT | CASSQIAGRTDTQYF